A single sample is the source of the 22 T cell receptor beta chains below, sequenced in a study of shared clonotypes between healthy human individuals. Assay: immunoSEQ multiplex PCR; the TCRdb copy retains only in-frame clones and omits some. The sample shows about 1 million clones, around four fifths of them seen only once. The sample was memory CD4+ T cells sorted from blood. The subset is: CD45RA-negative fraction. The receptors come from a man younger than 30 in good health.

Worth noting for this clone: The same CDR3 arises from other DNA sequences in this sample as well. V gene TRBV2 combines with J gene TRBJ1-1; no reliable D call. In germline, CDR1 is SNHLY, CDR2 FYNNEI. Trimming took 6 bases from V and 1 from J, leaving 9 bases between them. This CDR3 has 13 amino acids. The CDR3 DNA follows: TGTGCCAGCAGGGACCGATGGAACACTGAAGCTTTCTTT. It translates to CASRDRWNTEAFF.

The CDR3 region is CASTSGTSSYEQYF. CDR3 in DNA: TGTGCCAGCACCAGTGGCACCTCCTCCTACGAGCAGTACTTC. V gene TRBV6-5 combines with J gene TRBJ2-7; no definite D call. Germline-derived CDR1 and CDR2 are MNHEY and SVGAGI. V was pared by 7 bases and J by 0 bases, with 13 bases between. This CDR3 has 14 amino acids.

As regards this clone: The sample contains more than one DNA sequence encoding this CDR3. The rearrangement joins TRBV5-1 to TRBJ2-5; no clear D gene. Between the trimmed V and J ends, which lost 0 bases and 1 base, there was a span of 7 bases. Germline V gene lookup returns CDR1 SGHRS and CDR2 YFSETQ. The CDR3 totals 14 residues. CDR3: CASSLGGSQETQYF. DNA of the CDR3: TGCGCCAGCAGCTTGGGCGGAAGCCAAGAGACCCAGTACTTC.

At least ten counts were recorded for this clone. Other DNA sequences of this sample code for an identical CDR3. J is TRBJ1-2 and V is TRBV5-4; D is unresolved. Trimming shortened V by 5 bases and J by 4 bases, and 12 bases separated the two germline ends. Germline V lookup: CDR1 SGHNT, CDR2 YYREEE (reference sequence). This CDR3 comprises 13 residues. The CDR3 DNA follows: TGTGCCAGCAGGCCCACTATAGGCTATGGCTACACCTTC. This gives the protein CASRPTIGYGYTF.

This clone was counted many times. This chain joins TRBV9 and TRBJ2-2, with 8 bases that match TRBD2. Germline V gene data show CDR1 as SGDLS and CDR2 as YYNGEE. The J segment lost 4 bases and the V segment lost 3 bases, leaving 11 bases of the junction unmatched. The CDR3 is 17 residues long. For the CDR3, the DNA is TGTGCCAGCAGCGCTCGTGGACTAGCTTCGACCACCGGGGAGCTGTTTTTT. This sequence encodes CASSARGLASTTGELFF.

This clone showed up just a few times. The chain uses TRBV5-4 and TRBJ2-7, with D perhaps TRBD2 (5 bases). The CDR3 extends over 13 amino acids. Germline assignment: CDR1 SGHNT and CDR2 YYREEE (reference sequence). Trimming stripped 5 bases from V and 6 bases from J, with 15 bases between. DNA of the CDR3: TGTGCCAGCAGTTCGGACTGGGTTTCCGAGCAGTACTTC. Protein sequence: CASSSDWVSEQYF.

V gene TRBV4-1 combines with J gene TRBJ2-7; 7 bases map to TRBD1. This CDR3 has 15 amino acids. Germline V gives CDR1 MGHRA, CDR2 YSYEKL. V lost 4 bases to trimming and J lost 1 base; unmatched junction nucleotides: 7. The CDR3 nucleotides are TGCGCCAGCAGCCGCGGACAGGTTGGATCCTACGAGCAGTACTTC. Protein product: CASSRGQVGSYEQYF.

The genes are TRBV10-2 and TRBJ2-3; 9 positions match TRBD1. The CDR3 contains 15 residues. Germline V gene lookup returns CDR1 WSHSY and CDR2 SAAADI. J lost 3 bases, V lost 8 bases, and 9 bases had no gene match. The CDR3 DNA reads TGCGCCAGCGGTCAAACAGGGGGCTGGACAGATACGCAGTATTTT. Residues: CASGQTGGWTDTQYF.

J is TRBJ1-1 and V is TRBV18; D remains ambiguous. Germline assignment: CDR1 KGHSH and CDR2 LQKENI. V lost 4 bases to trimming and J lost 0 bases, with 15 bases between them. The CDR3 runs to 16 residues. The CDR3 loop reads CASSQSPLAMNTEAFF. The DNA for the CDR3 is TGTGCCAGCTCACAATCACCACTAGCTATGAACACTGAAGCTTTCTTT.

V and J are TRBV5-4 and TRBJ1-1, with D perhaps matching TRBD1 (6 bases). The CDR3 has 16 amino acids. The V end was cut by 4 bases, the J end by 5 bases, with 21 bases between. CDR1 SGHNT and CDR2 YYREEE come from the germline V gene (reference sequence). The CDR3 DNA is TGTGCCAGCAGCCCTCCACAGGGATTGTATGGGACTGAAGCTTTCTTT. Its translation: CASSPPQGLYGTEAFF.

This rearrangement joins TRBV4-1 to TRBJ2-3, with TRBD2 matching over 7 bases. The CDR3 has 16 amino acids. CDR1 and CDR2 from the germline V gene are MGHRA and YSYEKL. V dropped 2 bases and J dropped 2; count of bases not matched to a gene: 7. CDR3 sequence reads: CASSQSWGGATDTQYF. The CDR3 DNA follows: TGCGCCAGCAGCCAATCCTGGGGAGGGGCCACAGATACGCAGTATTTT.

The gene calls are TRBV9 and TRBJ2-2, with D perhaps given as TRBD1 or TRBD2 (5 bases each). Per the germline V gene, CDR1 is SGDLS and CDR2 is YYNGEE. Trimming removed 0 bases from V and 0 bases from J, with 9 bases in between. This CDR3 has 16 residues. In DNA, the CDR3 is TGTGCCAGCAGCGTAGAGGGACGGTCGAACACCGGGGAGCTGTTTTTT. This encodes CASSVEGRSNTGELFF.

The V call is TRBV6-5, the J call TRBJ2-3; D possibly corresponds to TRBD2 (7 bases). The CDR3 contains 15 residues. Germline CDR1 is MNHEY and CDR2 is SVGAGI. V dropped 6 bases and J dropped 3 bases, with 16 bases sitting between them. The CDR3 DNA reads TGTGCCAGCAGCCCCCGGGGGCGGGGGACAGATACGCAGTATTTT. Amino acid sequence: CASSPRGRGTDTQYF.

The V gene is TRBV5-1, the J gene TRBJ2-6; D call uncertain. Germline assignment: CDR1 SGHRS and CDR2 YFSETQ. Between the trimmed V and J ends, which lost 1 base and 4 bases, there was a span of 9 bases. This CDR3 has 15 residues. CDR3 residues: CASSLRQPGANVLTF. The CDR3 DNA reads TGCGCCAGCAGCTTGCGCCAGCCAGGGGCCAACGTCCTGACTTTC.

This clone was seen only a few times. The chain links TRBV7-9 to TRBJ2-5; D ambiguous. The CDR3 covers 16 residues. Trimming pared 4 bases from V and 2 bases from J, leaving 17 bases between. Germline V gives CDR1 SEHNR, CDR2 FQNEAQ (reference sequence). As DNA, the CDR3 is TGTGCCAGCAGCTCAGGACGGGTACCTCTTCAAGAGACCCAGTACTTC. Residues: CASSSGRVPLQETQYF.

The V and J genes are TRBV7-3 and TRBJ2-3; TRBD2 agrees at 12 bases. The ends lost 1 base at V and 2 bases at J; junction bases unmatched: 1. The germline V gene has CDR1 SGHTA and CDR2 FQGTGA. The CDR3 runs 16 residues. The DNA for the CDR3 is TGTGCCAGCAGCTTAAGACTAGCGGGGGACACAGATACGCAGTATTTT. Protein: CASSLRLAGDTDTQYF.

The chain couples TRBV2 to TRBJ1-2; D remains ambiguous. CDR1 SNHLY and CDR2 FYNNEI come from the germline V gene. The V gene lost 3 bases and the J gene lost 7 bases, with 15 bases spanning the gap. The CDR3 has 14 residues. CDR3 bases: TGTGCCAGCAGTGATCCCGGACCGGGAAGTGGCTACACCTTC. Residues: CASSDPGPGSGYTF.

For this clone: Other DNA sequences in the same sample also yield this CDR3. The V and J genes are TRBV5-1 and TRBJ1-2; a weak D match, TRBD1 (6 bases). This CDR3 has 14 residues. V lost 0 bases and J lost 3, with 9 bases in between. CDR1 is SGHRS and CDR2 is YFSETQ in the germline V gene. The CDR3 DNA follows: TGCGCCAGCAGCTTGGCCGGGGGCGACTATGGCTACACCTTC. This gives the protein CASSLAGGDYGYTF.

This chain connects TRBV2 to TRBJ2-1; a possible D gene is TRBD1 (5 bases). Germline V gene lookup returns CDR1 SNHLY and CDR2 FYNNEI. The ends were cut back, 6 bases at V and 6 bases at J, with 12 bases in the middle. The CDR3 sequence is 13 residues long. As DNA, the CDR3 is TGTGCCAGCAGACCGGCAGACAGCAATGAGCAGTTCTTC. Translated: CASRPADSNEQFF. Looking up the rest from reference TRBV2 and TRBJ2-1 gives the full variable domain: EPEVTQTPSHQVTQMGQEVILRCVPISNHLYFYWYRQILGQKVEFLVSFYNNEISEKSEIFDDQFSVERPDGSNFTLKIRSTKLEDSAMYFCASRPADSNEQFFGPGTRLTVL.

DNA of the CDR3: TGTGCCAGCAGCACCCCAGGGGCCGGGTCAATTCAGTATGGCTACACCTTC. As protein: CASSTPGAGSIQYGYTF. V is TRBV28 and J is TRBJ1-2; D is perhaps TRBD1 (6 bases). The CDR3 sequence is 17 residues long. Per germline, CDR1 MDHEN and CDR2 SYDVKM. V lost 6 bases and J 5 bases, leaving 25 bases between the germline ends.

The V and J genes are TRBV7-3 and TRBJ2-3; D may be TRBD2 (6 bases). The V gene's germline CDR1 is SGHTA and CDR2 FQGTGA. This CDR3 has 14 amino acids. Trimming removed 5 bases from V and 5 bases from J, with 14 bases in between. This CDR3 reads CASSGGTRKDTQYF. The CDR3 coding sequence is TGTGCCAGCAGCGGTGGGACTCGAAAAGATACGCAGTATTTT.

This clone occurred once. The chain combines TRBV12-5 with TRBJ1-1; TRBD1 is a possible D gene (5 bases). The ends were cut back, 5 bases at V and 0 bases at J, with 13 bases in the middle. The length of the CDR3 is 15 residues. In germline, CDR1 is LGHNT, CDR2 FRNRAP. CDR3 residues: CASGRGGRMNTEAFF. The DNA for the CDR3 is TGTGCTAGTGGTCGGGGGGGACGTATGAACACTGAAGCTTTCTTT.